The present entry profiles one T cell receptor (beta chain) with its context. The antigen remains undetermined. This specimen belongs to a study of CD8 T cells in Susac syndrome. The study's findings and limits: It was acknowledged by the study that relatively few individuals were included in its TCR sequencing and HLA analysis.

Sequencing of TCR beta was performed on blood CD8+ T cells and on blood CD4+ T cells. The ends lost 6 bases at V and 5 bases at J; junction bases unmatched: 8. The CDR3 consists of 14 residues. With random hexamers, reverse transcription was performed on 0.5 to 1 ug of RNA. Each CDR3 protein is one row after TCRdb ran MiXCR on the immunoSEQ multiplex PCR reads. The sample lists some 450,000 distinct CDR3 sequences, more than 70% occurring once. The source of this sequence is a human donor with multiple sclerosis. The chain links TRBV12-3 or TRBV12-4 to TRBJ2-5, with 8 bases that match TRBD2. The sequencing sample was made of CD8+ T cells from PBMCs. CDR3 loop: CASRPRGGVETQYF. DNA of the CDR3: TGTGCCAGCAGGCCCCGGGGGGGGGTGGAGACCCAGTACTTC.